A single TCR beta chain is shown here with its context. Profiled with immunoSEQ multiplex PCR; TCRdb holds only in-frame clones, not every one. This sample carries 150,000 or so clones, just under 85% of them seen once, and the ten largest clones take about 10%. This CDR3 has 14 amino acids. Germline CDR1 reads SGHTA; CDR2 reads FQGNSA. Trimming took off 10 bases at V and 2 bases at J, with 17 bases between the two ends. This entry comes from a study of blood T cell repertoires in COVID-19. The chain combines TRBV7-2 with TRBJ1-1; D unclear. Sequencing input: PBMCs or T cells enriched from blood (not recorded which). The origin of this receptor is a middle-aged man who had recovered from COVID-19. In DNA form, the CDR3 reads TGTGCCATCCAGCTTACGGGAACCAACACTGAAGCTTTCTTT. Its protein product is CAIQLTGTNTEAFF.